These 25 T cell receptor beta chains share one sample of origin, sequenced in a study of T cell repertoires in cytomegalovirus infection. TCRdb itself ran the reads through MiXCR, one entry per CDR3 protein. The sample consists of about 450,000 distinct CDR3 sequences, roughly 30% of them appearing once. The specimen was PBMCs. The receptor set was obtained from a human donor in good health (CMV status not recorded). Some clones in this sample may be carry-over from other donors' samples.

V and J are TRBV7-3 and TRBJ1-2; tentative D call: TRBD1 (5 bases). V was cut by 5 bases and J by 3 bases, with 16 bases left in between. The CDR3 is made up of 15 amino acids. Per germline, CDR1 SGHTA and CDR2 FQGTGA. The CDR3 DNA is TGTGCCAGCAGCCACCCGGAGGGACGGGACTATGGCTACACCTTC. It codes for CASSHPEGRDYGYTF. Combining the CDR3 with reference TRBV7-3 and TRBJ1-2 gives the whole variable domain GAGVSQTPSNKVTEKGKYVELRCDPISGHTALYWYRQSLGQGPEFLIYFQGTGAADDSGLPNDRFFAVRPEGSVSTLKIQRTERGDSAVYLCASSHPEGRDYGYTFGSGTRLTVV.

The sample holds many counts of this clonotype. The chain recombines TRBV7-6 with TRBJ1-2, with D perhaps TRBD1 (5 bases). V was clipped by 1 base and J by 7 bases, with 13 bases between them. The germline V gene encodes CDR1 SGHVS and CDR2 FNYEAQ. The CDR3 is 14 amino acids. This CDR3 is CASSLEGASGGYTF. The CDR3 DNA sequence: TGTGCCAGCAGCTTAGAAGGGGCCTCGGGTGGCTACACCTTC.

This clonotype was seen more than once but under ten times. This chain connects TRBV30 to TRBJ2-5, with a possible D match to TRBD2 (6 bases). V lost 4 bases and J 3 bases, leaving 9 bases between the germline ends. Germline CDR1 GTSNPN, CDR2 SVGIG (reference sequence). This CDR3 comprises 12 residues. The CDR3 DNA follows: TGTGCCTGGAACCTAGCGAAAGAGACCCAGTACTTC. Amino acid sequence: CAWNLAKETQYF.

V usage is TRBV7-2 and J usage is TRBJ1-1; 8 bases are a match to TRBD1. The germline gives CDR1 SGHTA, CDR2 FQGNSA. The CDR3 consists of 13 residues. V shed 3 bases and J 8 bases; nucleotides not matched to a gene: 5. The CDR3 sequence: CASSFQGASEAFF. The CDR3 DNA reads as TGTGCCAGCAGCTTCCAGGGGGCTTCAGAAGCTTTCTTT.

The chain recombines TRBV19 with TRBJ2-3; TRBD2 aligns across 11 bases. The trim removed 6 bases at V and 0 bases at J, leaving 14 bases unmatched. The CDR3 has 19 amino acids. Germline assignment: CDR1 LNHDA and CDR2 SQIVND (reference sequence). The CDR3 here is CASSPGRSGGGRSTDTQYF. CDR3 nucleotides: TGTGCCAGTAGCCCGGGTCGTAGCGGGGGGGGACGTAGCACAGATACGCAGTATTTT.

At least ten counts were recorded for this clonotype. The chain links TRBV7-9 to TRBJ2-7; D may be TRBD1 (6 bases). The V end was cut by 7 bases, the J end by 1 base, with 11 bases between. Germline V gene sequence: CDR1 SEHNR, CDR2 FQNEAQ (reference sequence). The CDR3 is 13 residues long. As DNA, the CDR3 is TGTGCCAGCACCCGGGACAATTCCTACGAGCAGTACTTC. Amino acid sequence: CASTRDNSYEQYF.

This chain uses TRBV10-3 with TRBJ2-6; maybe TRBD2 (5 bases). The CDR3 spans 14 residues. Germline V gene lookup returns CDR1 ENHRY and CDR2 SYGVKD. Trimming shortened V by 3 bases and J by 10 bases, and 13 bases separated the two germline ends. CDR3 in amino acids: CAISDETSGNVLTF. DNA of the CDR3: TGTGCCATCAGTGATGAAACCTCGGGGAACGTCCTGACTTTC.

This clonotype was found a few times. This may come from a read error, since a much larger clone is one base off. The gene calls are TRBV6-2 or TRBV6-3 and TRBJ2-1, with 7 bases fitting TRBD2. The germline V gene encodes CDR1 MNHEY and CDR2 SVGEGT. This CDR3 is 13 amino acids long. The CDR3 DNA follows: TGTTCCAGCGATTCGACTAGCCTTGACGAGCAGTTCTTC. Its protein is CSSDSTSLDEQFF.

CDR3 loop: CASSFRSLSYNEQFF. CDR3 DNA sequence: TGTGCCAGCAGCTTCCGCAGCCTCTCCTACAATGAGCAGTTCTTC. V and J are TRBV5-6 and TRBJ2-1; no definite D call. Per the germline V gene, CDR1 is SGHDT and CDR2 is YYEEEE. This CDR3 has 15 amino acids. The V gene lost 2 bases and the J gene lost 0 bases, with 9 bases spanning the gap.

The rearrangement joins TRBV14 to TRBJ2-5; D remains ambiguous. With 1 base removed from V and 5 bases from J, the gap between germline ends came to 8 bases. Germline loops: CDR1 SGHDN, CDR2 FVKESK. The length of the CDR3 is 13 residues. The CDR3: CASSQGLGETQYF. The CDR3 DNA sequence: TGTGCCAGCAGCCAAGGCCTCGGCGAGACCCAGTACTTC.

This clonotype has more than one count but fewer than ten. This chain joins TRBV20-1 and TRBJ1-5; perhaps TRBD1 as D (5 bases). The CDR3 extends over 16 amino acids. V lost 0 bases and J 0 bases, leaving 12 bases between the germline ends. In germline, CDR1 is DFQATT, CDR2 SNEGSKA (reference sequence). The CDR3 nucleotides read TGCAGTGCTAGAGATCGGAAGGGGATTAGCAATCAGCCCCAGCATTTT. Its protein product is CSARDRKGISNQPQHF.

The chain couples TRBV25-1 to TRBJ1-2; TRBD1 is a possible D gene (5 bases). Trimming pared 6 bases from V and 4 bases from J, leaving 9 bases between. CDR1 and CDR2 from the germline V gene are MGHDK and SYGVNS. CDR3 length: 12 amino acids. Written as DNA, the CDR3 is TGTGCCAGCAGCGACAGATTCTATGGCTACACCTTC. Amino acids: CASSDRFYGYTF.

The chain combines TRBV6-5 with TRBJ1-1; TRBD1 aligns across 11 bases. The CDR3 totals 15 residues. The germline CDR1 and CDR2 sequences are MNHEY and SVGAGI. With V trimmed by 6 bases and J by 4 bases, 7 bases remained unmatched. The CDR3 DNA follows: TGTGCCAGCAGGAAGGACAGGGGGCCAGGCACTGAAGCTTTCTTT. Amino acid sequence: CASRKDRGPGTEAFF.

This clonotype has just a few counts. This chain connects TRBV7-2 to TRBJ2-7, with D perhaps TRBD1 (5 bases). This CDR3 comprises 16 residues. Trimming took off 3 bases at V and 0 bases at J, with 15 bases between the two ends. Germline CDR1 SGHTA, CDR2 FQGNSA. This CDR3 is CASSFFGADLSYEQYF. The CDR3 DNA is TGTGCCAGCAGCTTCTTTGGGGCAGACCTCTCCTACGAGCAGTACTTC.

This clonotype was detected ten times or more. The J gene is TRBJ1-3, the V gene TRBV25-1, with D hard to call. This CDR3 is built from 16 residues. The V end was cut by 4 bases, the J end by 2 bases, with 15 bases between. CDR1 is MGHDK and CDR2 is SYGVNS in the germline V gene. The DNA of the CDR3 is TGTGCCAGCAGTGCGACGGGAGGTGGACCTGGAAACACCATATATTTT. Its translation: CASSATGGGPGNTIYF. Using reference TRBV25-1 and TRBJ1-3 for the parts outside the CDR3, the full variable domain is EADIYQTPRYLVIGTGKKITLECSQTMGHDKMYWYQQDPGMELHLIHYSYGVNSTEKGDLSSESTVSRIRTEHFPLTLESARPSHTSQYLCASSATGGGPGNTIYFGEGSWLTVV.

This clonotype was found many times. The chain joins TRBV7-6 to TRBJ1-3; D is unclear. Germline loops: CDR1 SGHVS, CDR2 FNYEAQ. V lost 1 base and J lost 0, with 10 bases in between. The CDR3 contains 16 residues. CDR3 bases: TGTGCCAGCAGCTTAGGGCTACTGGGCTCTGGAAACACCATATATTTT. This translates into CASSLGLLGSGNTIYF. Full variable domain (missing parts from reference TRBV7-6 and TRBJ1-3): GAGVSQSPRYKVTKRGQDVALRCDPISGHVSLYWYRQALGQGPEFLTYFNYEAQQDKSGLPNDRFSAERPEGSISTLTIQRTEQRDSAMYRCASSLGLLGSGNTIYFGEGSWLTVV.

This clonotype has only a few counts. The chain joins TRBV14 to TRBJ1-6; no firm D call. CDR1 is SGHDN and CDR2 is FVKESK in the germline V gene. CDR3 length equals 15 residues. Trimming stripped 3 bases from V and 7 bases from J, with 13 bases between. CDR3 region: CASSQVGSGNSPLHF. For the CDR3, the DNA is TGTGCCAGCAGCCAGGTCGGGAGCGGGAATTCACCCCTCCACTTT.

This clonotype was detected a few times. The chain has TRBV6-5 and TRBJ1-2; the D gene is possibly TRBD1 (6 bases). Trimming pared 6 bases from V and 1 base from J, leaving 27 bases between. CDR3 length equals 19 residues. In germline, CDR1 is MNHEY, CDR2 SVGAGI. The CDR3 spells CASSPDRISWQKLNYGYTF. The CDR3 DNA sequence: TGTGCCAGCAGCCCGGACAGAATAAGTTGGCAAAAACTTAACTATGGCTACACCTTC.

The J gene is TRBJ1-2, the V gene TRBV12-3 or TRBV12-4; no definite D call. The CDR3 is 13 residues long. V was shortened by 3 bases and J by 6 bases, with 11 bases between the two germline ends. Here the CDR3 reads CASSLGSIDGYTF. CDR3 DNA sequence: TGTGCCAGCAGTTTGGGTAGTATAGATGGCTACACCTTC.

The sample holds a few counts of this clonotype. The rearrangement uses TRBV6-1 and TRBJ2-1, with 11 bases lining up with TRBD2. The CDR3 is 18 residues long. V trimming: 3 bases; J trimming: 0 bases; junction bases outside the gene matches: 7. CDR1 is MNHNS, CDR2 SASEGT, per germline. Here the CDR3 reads CASSESLAGVSSYNEQFF. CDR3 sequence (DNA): TGTGCCAGCAGTGAGTCACTAGCGGGGGTAAGCTCCTACAATGAGCAGTTCTTC.

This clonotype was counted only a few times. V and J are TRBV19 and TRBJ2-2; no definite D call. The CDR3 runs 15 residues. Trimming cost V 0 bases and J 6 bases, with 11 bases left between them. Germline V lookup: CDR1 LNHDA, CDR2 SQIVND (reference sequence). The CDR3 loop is CASSIEGLGPGELFF. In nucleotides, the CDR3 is TGTGCCAGTAGTATAGAAGGGCTAGGTCCCGGGGAGCTGTTTTTT.

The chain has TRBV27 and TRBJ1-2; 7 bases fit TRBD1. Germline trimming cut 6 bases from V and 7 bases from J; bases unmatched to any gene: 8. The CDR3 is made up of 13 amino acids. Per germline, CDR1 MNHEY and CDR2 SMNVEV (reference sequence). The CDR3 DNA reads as TGTGCCAGCAGCTTAGGGACAGAGACTGGCTACACCTTC. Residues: CASSLGTETGYTF.

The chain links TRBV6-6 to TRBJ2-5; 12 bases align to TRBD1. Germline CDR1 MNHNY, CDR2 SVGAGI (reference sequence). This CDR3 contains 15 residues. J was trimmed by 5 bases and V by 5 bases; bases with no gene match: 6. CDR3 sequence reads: CASSHGTGGSETQYF. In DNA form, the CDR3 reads TGTGCCAGCAGTCACGGGACAGGGGGCTCGGAGACCCAGTACTTC.

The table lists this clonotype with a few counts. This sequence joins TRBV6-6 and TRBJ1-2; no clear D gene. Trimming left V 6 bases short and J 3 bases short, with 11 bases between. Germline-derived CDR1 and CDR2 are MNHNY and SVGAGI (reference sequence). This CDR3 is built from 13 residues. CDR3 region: CASSSGMDYGYTF. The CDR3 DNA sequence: TGTGCCAGCAGCTCGGGTATGGACTATGGCTACACCTTC.

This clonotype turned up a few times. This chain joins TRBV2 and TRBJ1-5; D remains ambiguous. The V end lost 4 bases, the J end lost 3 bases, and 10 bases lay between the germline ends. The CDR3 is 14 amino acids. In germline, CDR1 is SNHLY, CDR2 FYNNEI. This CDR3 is CASSVSGFNQPQHF. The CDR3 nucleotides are TGTGCCAGCAGTGTATCGGGGTTCAATCAGCCCCAGCATTTT.